This record covers a single TCR beta chain. This specimen belongs to a study of blood T cell repertoires in COVID-19. About the research overall: Sites in the United States, Italy and Spain provided acute and convalescent COVID-19 samples. PBMCs, B-cell-depleted T cells, or T cells were the source of the cDNA or gDNA that made up the material.

V dropped 6 bases and J dropped 5; count of bases not matched to a gene: 15. This CDR3 has 17 residues. Germline values: CDR1 MNHEY, CDR2 SVGEGT. Under the authors' procedure: By means of reference gene primer amplification, nucleated cell counts were estimated. Sequencing used immunoSEQ multiplex PCR; TCRdb keeps in-frame clones, though not all of them. That table is the source of V, J and clone size, and D and trimming were worked out from the DNA. The repertoire holds over 20,000 clones, approximately 83% seen once, with 48% in the top ten. The receptor was isolated from a man aged 70 or older with acute or convalescent COVID-19. The sample comprised peripheral blood. The chain uses TRBV6-2 or TRBV6-3 and TRBJ2-7, with 11 positions matching TRBD2. CDR3 coding DNA: TGTGCCAGCAGCGCCGGGACTAGCGGATTGGGTACCCACGAGCAGTACTTC. Residues: CASSAGTSGLGTHEQYF.